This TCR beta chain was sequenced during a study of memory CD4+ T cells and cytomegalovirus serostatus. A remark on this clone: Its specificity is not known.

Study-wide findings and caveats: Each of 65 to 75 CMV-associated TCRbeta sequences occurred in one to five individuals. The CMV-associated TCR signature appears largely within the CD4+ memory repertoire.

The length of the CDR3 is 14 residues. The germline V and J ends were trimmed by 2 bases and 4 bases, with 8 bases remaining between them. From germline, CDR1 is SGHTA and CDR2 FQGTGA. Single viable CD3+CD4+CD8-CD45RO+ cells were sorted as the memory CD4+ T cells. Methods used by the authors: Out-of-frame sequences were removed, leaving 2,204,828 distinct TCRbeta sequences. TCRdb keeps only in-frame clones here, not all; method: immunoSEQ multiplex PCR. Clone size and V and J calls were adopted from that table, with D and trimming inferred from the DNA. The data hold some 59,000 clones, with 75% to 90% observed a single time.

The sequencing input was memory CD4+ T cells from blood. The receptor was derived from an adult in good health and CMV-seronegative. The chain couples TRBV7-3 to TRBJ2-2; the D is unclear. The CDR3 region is CASSLYGGTGELFF. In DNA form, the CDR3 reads TGTGCCAGCAGCTTATATGGTGGCACCGGGGAGCTGTTTTTT.